One sample yielded the 2 T cell receptor beta chains listed below, sequenced in a study of beta chain features in type 1 diabetes. Whole-study results and caveats: TCRB CDR3s from Type 1 diabetes patients were moderately but significantly shorter in all four CD4+ subsets.

Expressed TCRB transcripts were sequenced because the entire RNA isolate underwent reverse transcription. This table comes from immunoSEQ multiplex PCR, and its TCRdb copy is limited to in-frame clones, with some not included. The data contain 250,000 or so clones, about 14% of them seen just once; the ten biggest clones take up roughly 0.019%. For these receptors, no antigen is known. The specimen sequenced was naive CD4+ T cells from blood. These receptors came from a man aged 25 to 40 with type 1 diabetes.

This chain joins TRBV27 and TRBJ2-1, with unresolved D. Germline CDR1 MNHEY, CDR2 SMNVEV (reference sequence). The V end lost 5 bases, the J end lost 4 bases, and 15 bases lay between the germline ends. CDR3 size: 15 residues. In nucleotides, the CDR3 is TGTGCCAGCAGTCCCGCCGCTAGTGTTTACAATGAGCAGTTCTTC. This gives the protein CASSPAASVYNEQFF.

This rearrangement joins TRBV21-1 to TRBJ2-7; whether TRBD1, the table's D call, matches the DNA was not checked. TRBV21-1 is deemed a pseudogene. There are 16 residues in the CDR3. CDR3 protein: CASSKANGTGRVEQYF. CDR3 nucleotides: TGTGCCAGCAGCAAAGCTAATGGGACAGGGAGAGTCGAGCAGTACTTC.